Following are 25 T cell receptor beta chains from one sample sequenced in a study of OX40 agonist ivuxolimab in advanced cancers. This table comes from immunoSEQ multiplex PCR, and its TCRdb copy is limited to in-frame clones, with some not included. The sample lists some 70,000 clones; approximately 84% were seen once. Sequenced material: CD4+ or CD8+ T cells sorted from blood, taken in a trial of the OX40 agonist ivuxolimab. The receptors shown here come from an adult with an advanced solid tumor such as melanoma, head and neck, liver or kidney cancer.

This clone was seen once. The chain recombines TRBV30 with TRBJ1-4; TRBD1 aligns across 7 bases. Germline V gene sequence: CDR1 GTSNPN, CDR2 SVGIG (reference sequence). Trimming removed 3 bases from V and 7 bases from J; junction bases left unmatched: 5. The CDR3 has 13 amino acids. CDR3 sequence: CAWSKTGSEKLFF. The CDR3 region has the DNA TGTGCCTGGAGCAAGACAGGGAGTGAAAAACTGTTTTTT.

This chain joins TRBV25-1 and TRBJ1-4; possible D gene TRBD1, 5 bases. Germline V gives CDR1 MGHDK, CDR2 SYGVNS. Trimming cost V 4 bases and J 2 bases, with 11 bases left between them. The CDR3 spans 15 residues. The CDR3 DNA sequence: TGTGCCAGCAGTGGATTGGCAGGGACTAATGAAAAACTGTTTTTT. This encodes CASSGLAGTNEKLFF. Supplemented by reference TRBV25-1 and TRBJ1-4, the full variable domain reads EADIYQTPRYLVIGTGKKITLECSQTMGHDKMYWYQQDPGMELHLIHYSYGVNSTEKGDLSSESTVSRIRTEHFPLTLESARPSHTSQYLCASSGLAGTNEKLFFGSGTQLSVL.

The rearrangement joins TRBV9 to TRBJ2-3, with 16 bases identical to TRBD2. This CDR3 has 16 amino acids. V trimming: 4 bases; J trimming: 5 bases; junction bases outside the gene matches: 4. Germline V lookup: CDR1 SGDLS, CDR2 YYNGEE. CDR3 in amino acids: CASSLGLAGGRDTQYF. The CDR3 nucleotides are TGTGCCAGCAGCTTGGGACTAGCGGGAGGGCGAGATACGCAGTATTTT.

The J gene is TRBJ1-5, the V gene TRBV10-2; D possibly corresponds to TRBD1 (5 bases). Germline assignment: CDR1 WSHSY and CDR2 SAAADI. The germline V and J ends were trimmed by 6 bases and 1 base, with 16 bases remaining between them. This CDR3 is 16 amino acids long. CDR3 sequence (DNA): TGCGCCAGCAGGGGTTTCCTCGGGGGGAGCAATCAGCCCCAGCATTTT. Protein sequence: CASRGFLGGSNQPQHF.

This rearrangement joins TRBV5-6 to TRBJ1-3; D not certain. Per germline, CDR1 SGHDT and CDR2 YYEEEE. The germline V and J ends were trimmed by 2 bases and 0 bases, with 9 bases remaining between them. The CDR3 loop spans 15 amino acids. DNA of the CDR3: TGTGCCAGCAGCTTTAGTACCCTCTCTGGAAACACCATATATTTT. Encoded protein: CASSFSTLSGNTIYF.

CDR3: CASRGTSGGDEQYF. In DNA, the CDR3 is TGTGCCAGCAGGGGGACTAGCGGGGGGGACGAGCAGTACTTC. The chain links TRBV27 to TRBJ2-7; 16 bases fit TRBD2. The CDR3 has 14 residues. The germline V gene encodes CDR1 MNHEY and CDR2 SMNVEV (reference sequence). V lost 6 bases, J lost 5 bases, and 1 base stayed unmatched.

This clone was seen only once. This chain uses TRBV14 with TRBJ2-7; perhaps TRBD1 as D (6 bases). The germline V gene has CDR1 SGHDN and CDR2 FVKESK. There are 13 residues in the CDR3. The germline V and J ends were trimmed by 2 bases and 2 bases, with 7 bases remaining between them. CDR3 protein: CASSQTGPYEQYF. The CDR3 DNA reads as TGTGCCAGCAGCCAAACAGGGCCCTACGAGCAGTACTTC.

This clone has just one count. The CDR3 is CASSLLGGANTEAFF. DNA of the CDR3: TGTGCCAGCAGTTTACTGGGGGGCGCGAACACTGAAGCTTTCTTT. V gene TRBV27 combines with J gene TRBJ1-1; a possible D gene is TRBD1 (6 bases). Trimming cost V 2 bases and J 1 base, with 11 bases left between them. Germline V lookup: CDR1 MNHEY, CDR2 SMNVEV (reference sequence). The CDR3 runs to 15 residues.

J is TRBJ1-2 and V is TRBV18; TRBD1 matches at 9 bases. The CDR3 spans 16 residues. V lost 2 bases to trimming and J lost 9 bases; unmatched junction nucleotides: 13. CDR1 is KGHSH and CDR2 is LQKENI in the germline V gene. The CDR3 here is CASSPYAGTGLPSYTF. For the CDR3, the DNA is TGTGCCAGCTCACCATACGCCGGGACAGGGTTGCCAAGCTACACCTTC.

This clone came up once. The V and J genes are TRBV23-1 and TRBJ1-1, with TRBD1 as a possible D gene (6 bases). TRBV23-1 is treated as an ORF (open reading frame) with a function not yet certain. V lost 9 bases to trimming and J lost 8 bases, with 10 bases between them. The CDR3 extends over 10 amino acids. The CDR3 DNA is TGCGCCAGTAAAGACAGGGAAGCTTTCTTT. Protein product: CASKDREAFF.

V and J are TRBV9 and TRBJ2-5; D assignment may be TRBD1 or TRBD2 (6 bases each). V lost 0 bases and J 5 bases, leaving 17 bases between the germline ends. This CDR3 region has 16 residues. Per germline, CDR1 SGDLS and CDR2 YYNGEE. The CDR3 spells CASSVDSGGLGETQYF. Here the CDR3 DNA reads TGTGCCAGCAGCGTAGATTCTGGGGGGCTCGGGGAGACCCAGTACTTC.

This rearrangement joins TRBV19 to TRBJ2-2; D is possibly TRBD1 (6 bases). The V end lost 4 bases, the J end lost 6 bases, and 12 bases lay between the germline ends. The CDR3 runs to 14 residues. Germline V CDR1 and CDR2: LNHDA, SQIVND (reference sequence). CDR3 loop: CASSRTATAGELFF. The CDR3 DNA is TGTGCCAGTAGTAGGACAGCCACCGCCGGGGAGCTGTTTTTT.

The rearrangement links TRBV19 to TRBJ2-7, with D perhaps matching TRBD2 (6 bases). The germline CDR1 and CDR2 sequences are LNHDA and SQIVND (reference sequence). V was pared by 6 bases and J by 3 bases, with 15 bases between. The CDR3 spans 14 residues. In DNA, the CDR3 is TGTGCCAGTAGCCCCCCCGGGGGTATCTACGAGCAGTACTTC. It specifies CASSPPGGIYEQYF.

The rearrangement joins TRBV5-1 to TRBJ2-1; D is perhaps TRBD1 or TRBD2 (5 bases each). Trimming took 5 bases from V and 14 from J, leaving 20 bases between them. Per germline, CDR1 SGHRS and CDR2 YFSETQ. CDR3 length: 13 amino acids. The CDR3 coding sequence is TGCGCCAGCAGGGGCGCAAGTGGGGACCGGGAGTTCTTC. Its translation: CASRGASGDREFF. The full variable domain, rest sourced from reference TRBV5-1 and TRBJ2-1, is KAGVTQTPRYLIKTRGQQVTLSCSPISGHRSVSWYQQTPGQGLQFLFEYFSETQRNKGNFPGRFSGRQFSNSRSEMNVSTLELGDSALYLCASRGASGDREFFGPGTRLTVL.

The chain links TRBV27 to TRBJ1-4, with no clear D. Between the trimmed V and J ends, which lost 5 bases and 3 bases, there was a span of 10 bases. This CDR3 spans 14 amino acids. Germline loops: CDR1 MNHEY, CDR2 SMNVEV (reference sequence). The DNA of the CDR3 is TGTGCCAGCAGTCGCAGAGGGTCTAATGAAAAACTGTTTTTT. Amino acid sequence: CASSRRGSNEKLFF.

This rearrangement joins TRBV7-2 to TRBJ2-7; 10 nucleotides line up with TRBD1. The V gene's germline CDR1 is SGHTA and CDR2 FQGNSA. V shed 5 bases and J 5 bases; nucleotides not matched to a gene: 6. This CDR3 is built from 14 residues. DNA of the CDR3: TGTGCCAGCAGCACCCGACAGGGGGCTCACGAGCAGTACTTC. This codes for CASSTRQGAHEQYF.

The V call is TRBV4-3, the J call TRBJ2-7; no clear D gene. The CDR3 contains 16 residues. Deletions cut 0 bases from V and 2 bases from J, with 14 bases between. Germline CDR1 reads LGHNA; CDR2 reads YSLEER. The CDR3: CASSQEGVTLPYEQYF. The CDR3 DNA reads as TGCGCCAGCAGCCAAGAGGGTGTAACACTTCCCTACGAGCAGTACTTC.

J is TRBJ1-2 and V is TRBV28; D unresolved. The V end was cut by 6 bases, the J end by 1 base, with 3 bases between. Germline CDR1 and CDR2: MDHEN and SYDVKM. This CDR3 region has 11 residues. The CDR3 reads CASRNNYGYTF. CDR3 sequence (DNA): TGTGCCAGCAGGAATAACTATGGCTACACCTTC.

CDR3 protein: CASSLGDKGAGELFF. For the CDR3, the DNA is TGCGCCAGCAGCTTGGGCGACAAGGGAGCCGGGGAGCTGTTTTTT. V and J are TRBV5-1 and TRBJ2-2, with D possibly TRBD2 on 5 matching bases. The CDR3 length is 15 residues. CDR1 is SGHRS, CDR2 YFSETQ, per germline. The germline V and J ends were trimmed by 0 bases and 6 bases, with 12 bases remaining between them. Together with reference TRBV5-1 and TRBJ2-2, the CDR3 gives the full variable domain: KAGVTQTPRYLIKTRGQQVTLSCSPISGHRSVSWYQQTPGQGLQFLFEYFSETQRNKGNFPGRFSGRQFSNSRSEMNVSTLELGDSALYLCASSLGDKGAGELFFGEGSRLTVL.

The chain couples TRBV7-2 to TRBJ1-1; D call uncertain. V shed 1 base and J shed 6 bases, with 12 bases lying between them. The CDR3 length is 14 residues. The V gene's germline CDR1 is SGHTA and CDR2 FQGNSA. CDR3 residues: CASSLGASGSEAFF. The CDR3 nucleotides are TGTGCCAGCAGCTTAGGTGCATCGGGATCTGAAGCTTTCTTT.

The V and J genes are TRBV6-5 and TRBJ1-2; D is uncertain. This CDR3 contains 13 residues. Trimming removed 3 bases at V and 4 bases at J, with 9 bases between. Germline CDR1 MNHEY, CDR2 SVGAGI. The CDR3: CASSYEGAYGYTF. Written as DNA, the CDR3 is TGTGCCAGCAGTTATGAGGGAGCCTATGGCTACACCTTC.

The V gene is TRBV11-2, the J gene TRBJ2-7; D perhaps matches TRBD1 (5 bases). This CDR3 region has 14 residues. Between the trimmed V and J ends, which lost 3 bases and 3 bases, there was a span of 12 bases. Germline CDR1 and CDR2: SGHAT and FQNNGV. CDR3 loop: CASSLASTVYEQYF. The CDR3 coding sequence is TGTGCCAGCAGCTTGGCCTCGACAGTCTACGAGCAGTACTTC.

The V and J genes are TRBV27 and TRBJ2-1; D possibly matches TRBD1 or TRBD2 (5 bases each). CDR3 size: 17 residues. Per germline, CDR1 MNHEY and CDR2 SMNVEV (reference sequence). V shed 8 bases and J shed 7 bases, with 27 bases lying between them. The CDR3 sequence is CASSMTPRDRFDNEQFF. The CDR3 region has the DNA TGTGCCAGCTCAATGACCCCCCGGGACCGGTTCGATAATGAGCAGTTCTTC.

V is TRBV7-8 and J is TRBJ2-3, with 11 bases fitting TRBD2. The germline gives CDR1 SGHVS, CDR2 FQNEAQ. The CDR3 is made up of 15 amino acids. V was clipped by 5 bases and J by 5 bases; unmatched bases: 6. The CDR3 loop reads CASSPGLAVRDTQYF. CDR3 DNA: TGTGCCAGCAGCCCGGGACTAGCGGTGAGAGATACGCAGTATTTT.

The chain combines TRBV18 with TRBJ2-1; 9 bases match TRBD1. V lost 1 base and J lost 4; bases outside the gene matches: 2. This CDR3 region has 15 residues. Germline V gene lookup returns CDR1 KGHSH and CDR2 LQKENI. The CDR3 DNA is TGTGCCAGCTCACCACGGACAGGGGCATACAATGAGCAGTTCTTC. This codes for CASSPRTGAYNEQFF.